Listed below are T cell receptor beta chains from one sample, sequenced in a study of yellow fever vaccine responses in identical twins. Via MiXCR, TCRdb re-called the RT-PCR reads, giving one row per CDR3 protein. The sample carries over a thousand distinct CDR3 sequences, about 80% recorded once. Sequenced material: T cells from blood (PBMCs), unsorted or a sorted subset (not recorded which), taken before or after yellow fever vaccination (not recorded which). Source of these receptors: a female donor who received the yellow fever vaccine. CDR3s include the opening cysteine and the closing phenylalanine or tryptophan. Fields, in order: V gene, J gene, CDR3 protein.

TRBV4-3	TRBJ2-1	CASSGHRSSYNEQFF
TRBV6-1	TRBJ1-5	CASSTAPYSNQPQHF
TRBV20-1	TRBJ2-1	CSAMAGVIEQFF
TRBV10-3	TRBJ2-7	CAISETSGNYEQYF
TRBV7-1	TRBJ2-3	CASSSSLGGGPGDTQYF
TRBV21-1	TRBJ1-3	CASSSPDEFSGNTIYF
TRBV30	TRBJ2-1	CAWRGGLSSYNEQFF
TRBV7-2	TRBJ2-5	CASSSQGGTETQYF
TRBV6-1	TRBJ1-2	CASSARTGFGYTF
TRBV10-3	TRBJ2-5	CAISGSLGGEETQYF
TRBV10-3	TRBJ1-2	CAISAGQGPSRGYTF
TRBV20-1	TRBJ2-3	CSASLQADTQYF
TRBV7-9	TRBJ1-2	CASRPGQGAYGYTF
TRBV12-3/TRBV12-4	TRBJ1-1	CASSSNSLLMNTEAFF
TRBV4-3	TRBJ2-1	CASSQDSGSSYNEQFF
TRBV24-1	TRBJ2-3	CATSDTTASTDTQYF
TRBV2	TRBJ1-2	CASSEGPGGTYGYTF
TRBV20-1	TRBJ2-1	CSARGQGNNNEQFF
TRBV12-3/TRBV12-4	TRBJ1-1	CASSSAGGGTEAFF
TRBV4-1	TRBJ2-1	CASSQGPYNEQFF
TRBV24-1	TRBJ2-5	CATSDLETQYF
TRBV6-2/TRBV6-3	TRBJ2-1	CASNNGLVGYNEQFF
TRBV30	TRBJ1-2	CAYRWGQDGYTF
TRBV6-1	TRBJ2-1	CASSPLRTSSYNEQFF
TRBV11-3	TRBJ2-7	CAVPGRISYEQYF
TRBV6-2/TRBV6-3	TRBJ2-2	CASSYSILQGGTGELFF
TRBV30	TRBJ1-3	CAWSGTGGSGNTIYF
TRBV6-5	TRBJ2-3	CASSSHRGLIADTQYF
TRBV19	TRBJ2-3	CASRQGADTQYF
TRBV4-3	TRBJ1-3	CASSQDGGTPNTIYF
TRBV4-2	TRBJ1-6	CASSLPTRNSPLHF
TRBV7-2	TRBJ2-5	CASSGRTGVYQETQYF
TRBV14	TRBJ2-1	CASSQDPRGGGANEQFF
TRBV6-1	TRBJ1-1	CASSQTPESEAFF
TRBV7-9	TRBJ1-2	CASSLAELYGYTF
TRBV13	TRBJ1-2	CASSVTGRYGYTF
TRBV6-2/TRBV6-3	TRBJ1-6	CASSYSAGSSYNSPLHF
TRBV11-1	TRBJ2-1	CASSFGGTEQFF
TRBV12-3/TRBV12-4	TRBJ2-1	CASSLRTDPWDEQFF
TRBV27	TRBJ1-5	CASSSQGLGQPQHF
TRBV15	TRBJ1-1	CATSRDLLRAEAFF
TRBV11-2	TRBJ2-1	CASTSRSSSYNEQFF
TRBV12-3/TRBV12-4	TRBJ1-1	CASSIAGGGNTEAFF
TRBV12-3/TRBV12-4	TRBJ1-1	CASSLGPNTEAFF
TRBV20-1	TRBJ2-1	CSARDAVTRTNEQFF
TRBV11-2	TRBJ2-1	CASSHNQRGPSGYNEQFF
TRBV19	TRBJ2-7	CGTKEYISEAESSYEQYF
TRBV6-2/TRBV6-3	TRBJ2-1	CASSYYWGAYNEQFF
TRBV6-1	TRBJ1-6	CASSERDREPNSPLHF